The present entry profiles one TCR beta chain with its context. This sample was taken from a study of technical replicates of blood from a handful of donors. The protocol was immunoSEQ multiplex PCR, while the TCRdb copy is restricted to in-frame clones and leaves out a portion. The sample lists tens of thousands of clones, approximately 97% occurring once. Sequencing input: T cells isolated from PBMCs. This TCR was sampled from a human donor in good health.

The CDR3 protein is CASNLEGLLVTQYF. For the CDR3, the DNA is TGTGCCAGCAATTTAGAGGGTCTCTTAGTGACCCAGTACTTC. The chain joins TRBV6-1 to TRBJ2-5; the D gene is possibly TRBD2 (5 bases). Looked up from germline, CDR1 is MNHNS and CDR2 is SASEGT. V lost 7 bases and J 7 bases, leaving 19 bases between the germline ends. The CDR3 has 14 residues.